This is a list of T cell receptor beta chains from one sample in a study of regulatory T cells in long-lasting Graves disease. From the multiplex PCR reads, TCRdb called clonotypes with MiXCR, one entry per CDR3 protein. The sample includes approximately 400,000 distinct CDR3 sequences, 15% of them seen just once. The same sample was also used in a study of T cells in Graves' hyperthyroidism and ophthalmopathy.

The sequencing here drew on peripheral blood mononuclear cells (PBMCs), taken at new diagnosis, from a patient treated with antithyroid drugs. These receptors all stem from a woman aged 30 to 39 with Graves disease. The CDR3 runs from the conserved cysteine through the conserved F or W. A D gene is named only where the DNA matches it firmly.

CDR3	V	D
CASSLVGGLGNQPQHF	TRBV7-9	.
CASSFSGTGVQNEQFF	TRBV7-2	TRBD1
CASSLGSGLQETQYF	TRBV12-3/TRBV12-4	.
CAWSVFQAGGELFF	TRBV30	.
CASSLVQGPLRNTGELFF	TRBV5-8	.
CASSSSGSFASNEQFF	TRBV12-3/TRBV12-4	TRBD2
CASTSTVIAEYNEQFF	TRBV3-1	.
CASMDGRTYEQYF	TRBV28	.
CAIGGTSSYEQYF	TRBV10-3	.
CASSSLEGDGFTDTQYF	TRBV9	.
CASSDGLNTEAFF	TRBV6-1	.
CSAPPKNTDTQYF	TRBV20-1	.
CASSSAGGEETQYF	TRBV5-1	TRBD2
CSARSGLASPAGSYNEQFF	TRBV20-1	TRBD2
CASSVAGSREQFF	TRBV9	.
CASSLGHPGLAGGGYEQYF	TRBV7-9	TRBD2
CASNPAGQGPLFF	TRBV2	TRBD1
CSANHLGLAGTYERYF	TRBV29-1	TRBD2
CASGGGGTGEQYF	TRBV28	.
CASSQDASGSHEQYF	TRBV14	TRBD2
CASSASGTDSSYEQYF	TRBV19	.
CASSLSGTYGYTF	TRBV27	.